This TCR beta chain was sequenced for a study of regulatory T cells in long-lasting Graves disease. Overall study: Positive TSH receptor antibodies alongside over 5 years of antithyroid drugs were what marked Graves' disease as persistent.

V dropped 2 bases and J dropped 0 bases, with 8 bases sitting between them. CDR1 is SGHTS and CDR2 is YDEGEE in the germline V gene. This CDR3 is built from 15 residues. Time point of the sample: persistent/refractory GD, antithyroid drugs over 5 years with positive TRAb. PBMC-extracted RNA yielded the TCR library. An endocrinology department in Xi'an, China, recruited the patients. With iRepertoire HTBI primers and Arm-PCR of CDR3 regions, TCR beta libraries were built. TCRdb ran MiXCR on the multiplex PCR reads and lists one entry per CDR3 protein. Of some 440,000 distinct CDR3 sequences detected, less than 25% appear once; the ten largest clones hold 7.8%.

This chain connects TRBV5-8 to TRBJ2-2, with a possible D match to TRBD1 (6 bases). Material: peripheral blood mononuclear cells (PBMCs), obtained when the disease was refractory, from a patient treated with antithyroid drugs. The source of this sequence is a female donor with Graves disease. Here the CDR3 reads CASSFGDTNTGELFF. For the CDR3, the DNA is TGTGCCAGCAGCTTCGGGGACACGAACACCGGGGAGCTGTTTTTT.